What follows are 23 T cell receptor beta chains derived from one specimen sequenced in a study of OX40 agonist ivuxolimab in advanced cancers. Sequencing was performed with immunoSEQ multiplex PCR; in TCRdb, only in-frame clones are kept and a portion is missing. This sample has 65,000 to 100,000 clones, with about 90% found just once. The sample consisted of CD4+ or CD8+ T cells sorted from blood, taken in a trial of the OX40 agonist ivuxolimab. The source is an adult with an advanced solid tumor such as melanoma, head and neck, liver or kidney cancer.

The gene calls are TRBV11-2 and TRBJ2-6; D not resolved. V was clipped by 6 bases and J by 3 bases, with 15 bases between them. The CDR3 extends over 16 amino acids. In germline, CDR1 is SGHAT, CDR2 FQNNGV. CDR3 amino acids: CASSNRPGLGANVLTF. The CDR3 DNA follows: TGTGCCAGCAGTAATAGGCCCGGTCTTGGGGCCAACGTCCTGACTTTC.

The chain links TRBV7-6 to TRBJ1-5, with D possibly TRBD1 on 5 matching bases. This CDR3 has 15 amino acids. Per germline, CDR1 SGHVS and CDR2 FNYEAQ. V shed 5 bases and J shed 1 base, with 12 bases lying between them. DNA of the CDR3: TGTGCCAGCAGCCCCACTGGGGGGAGCAATCAGCCCCAGCATTTT. This gives the protein CASSPTGGSNQPQHF.

The chain has TRBV19 and TRBJ2-5; tentatively, D is TRBD1 or TRBD2 (5 bases each). The CDR3 sequence is 15 residues long. Germline-derived CDR1 and CDR2 are LNHDA and SQIVND (reference sequence). The V gene lost 3 bases and the J gene lost 2 bases, with 13 bases spanning the gap. In DNA, the CDR3 is TGTGCCAGTAGTATTGCTCCGGGGCTGCAAGAGACCCAGTACTTC. It encodes CASSIAPGLQETQYF.

This clone appeared once. The rearrangement links TRBV19 to TRBJ1-5; D is unclear. CDR3 size: 15 residues. Looked up from germline, CDR1 is LNHDA and CDR2 is SQIVND (reference sequence). Trimming stripped 4 bases from V and 2 bases from J, with 12 bases between. Here the CDR3 reads CASSTAGRRNQPQHF. As DNA, the CDR3 is TGTGCCAGTAGTACGGCCGGACGGCGCAATCAGCCCCAGCATTTT.

V gene TRBV18 combines with J gene TRBJ2-6; the D gene could be TRBD1 or TRBD2 (5 bases each). This CDR3 is 17 amino acids long. CDR1 KGHSH and CDR2 LQKENI come from the germline V gene. The V end was cut by 6 bases, the J end by 0 bases, with 15 bases between. The CDR3 DNA reads TGTGCCAGCTCCAACCGGGACCGAAGCTCTGGGGCCAACGTCCTGACTTTC. Protein product: CASSNRDRSSGANVLTF.

The genes are TRBV6-6 and TRBJ1-2, with D maybe TRBD1 (6 bases). From germline, CDR1 is MNHNY and CDR2 SVGAGI (reference sequence). This CDR3 is built from 16 residues. Trimming cost V 2 bases and J 1 base, with 14 bases left between them. CDR3 sequence reads: CASSYPPRGSNYGYTF. As DNA, the CDR3 is TGTGCCAGCAGTTACCCGCCGAGGGGGAGTAACTATGGCTACACCTTC.

The chain has TRBV7-6 and TRBJ2-7; D uncertain. Deletions cut 2 bases from V and 0 bases from J, with 5 bases between. Per germline, CDR1 SGHVS and CDR2 FNYEAQ. The CDR3 is made up of 13 amino acids. The CDR3: CASSLMPSYEQYF. For the CDR3, the DNA is TGTGCCAGCAGCTTAATGCCCTCCTACGAGCAGTACTTC.

This clone showed up just a few times. The genes are TRBV7-9 and TRBJ1-1; the D gene is possibly TRBD1 (5 bases). Trimming removed 3 bases from V and 3 bases from J, with 11 bases in between. Looked up from germline, CDR1 is SEHNR and CDR2 is FQNEAQ (reference sequence). This CDR3 has 14 amino acids. CDR3 sequence reads: CASSFLSGDTEAFF. As DNA, the CDR3 is TGTGCCAGCAGCTTTTTGTCGGGGGACACTGAAGCTTTCTTT.

The rearrangement uses TRBV2 and TRBJ1-2; maybe TRBD1 (5 bases). The CDR3 loop spans 13 amino acids. The V end was cut by 2 bases, the J end by 4 bases, with 8 bases between. The germline CDR1 and CDR2 sequences are SNHLY and FYNNEI. The CDR3 protein is CASSEQGSYGYTF. The CDR3 DNA reads TGTGCCAGCAGTGAACAGGGCTCCTATGGCTACACCTTC.

V gene TRBV5-1 combines with J gene TRBJ2-3; D unclear. Germline assignment: CDR1 SGHRS and CDR2 YFSETQ. Trimming took 8 bases from V and 3 from J, leaving 16 bases between them. The CDR3 spans 14 residues. The CDR3 nucleotides read TGCGCCAGTCGTCGAACCCTAAAAACAGATACGCAGTATTTT. It translates to CASRRTLKTDTQYF.

The rearrangement links TRBV28 to TRBJ2-1; 10 bases are shared with TRBD2. V lost 5 bases and J lost 8; bases outside the gene matches: 6. CDR3 size: 14 residues. Germline CDR1 and CDR2: MDHEN and SYDVKM. The CDR3 DNA reads as TGTGCCAGCAGTCGAATAGCGGGAGGCCATGAGCAGTTCTTC. This gives the protein CASSRIAGGHEQFF.

The chain is built from TRBV10-1 and TRBJ1-2; 11 positions match TRBD1. Per the germline V gene, CDR1 is WNHNN and CDR2 is SYGVQD (reference sequence). This CDR3 is 14 amino acids long. V shed 6 bases, J shed 6 bases, and the junction held 6 bases outside the gene matches. CDR3 nucleotide sequence: TGCGCCAGCAGCCCAGCGGACAGGGGGCATGGCTACACCTTC. This sequence encodes CASSPADRGHGYTF.

CDR3 nucleotide sequence: TGTGCCAGCTCACCACAGGGGGCCTATGGCTACACCTTC. Its translation is CASSPQGAYGYTF. The rearrangement joins TRBV18 to TRBJ1-2, with 7 nucleotides matching TRBD1. The J segment lost 4 bases and the V segment lost 1 base, leaving 0 bases of the junction unmatched. CDR1 and CDR2 from the germline V gene are KGHSH and LQKENI. This CDR3 contains 13 residues.

The chain is built from TRBV27 and TRBJ2-7; either TRBD1 or TRBD2 may supply D (5 bases each). With 6 bases removed from V and 0 bases from J, the gap between germline ends came to 24 bases. The germline V gene has CDR1 MNHEY and CDR2 SMNVEV (reference sequence). The CDR3 runs to 18 residues. The CDR3 bases are TGTGCCAGCAGACCGGGACCCACCTTCTCCGTGGGCTCCTACGAGCAGTACTTC. Its translation: CASRPGPTFSVGSYEQYF.

This chain connects TRBV7-3 to TRBJ2-3; TRBD1 aligns across 10 bases. There are 15 residues in the CDR3. V was clipped by 4 bases and J by 4 bases; unmatched bases: 5. Germline V CDR1 and CDR2: SGHTA, FQGTGA. The CDR3: CASSSPGTGADTQYF. CDR3 nucleotide sequence: TGTGCCAGCAGCTCCCCCGGGACAGGGGCAGATACGCAGTATTTT.

The rearrangement joins TRBV28 to TRBJ2-1, with 7 bases fitting TRBD2. The CDR3 has 16 residues. V was pared by 7 bases and J by 4 bases, with 13 bases of the junction left unmatched. Germline CDR1 and CDR2: MDHEN and SYDVKM. The DNA of the CDR3 is TGTGCCAGCACCTCTTTATACGGGACTATATACAATGAGCAGTTCTTC. Protein: CASTSLYGTIYNEQFF.

This sequence joins TRBV18 and TRBJ2-1; D remains unclear. The V gene lost 3 bases and the J gene lost 7 bases, with 10 bases spanning the gap. The CDR3 covers 13 residues. Germline CDR1 is KGHSH and CDR2 is LQKENI. In DNA, the CDR3 is TGTGCCAGCTCACCGTTTGGAGAAAATGAGCAGTTCTTC. Protein sequence: CASSPFGENEQFF.

The chain combines TRBV4-2 with TRBJ1-5; 10 nucleotides line up with TRBD1. Germline V gives CDR1 LGHNA, CDR2 YNFKEQ. There are 15 residues in the CDR3. Trimming took 1 base from V and 5 from J; bases not matched to a gene: 2. Here the CDR3 DNA reads TGTGCCAGCAGCCAAGGGGACAGGGGCGATCAGCCCCAGCATTTT. Translating it yields CASSQGDRGDQPQHF.

V usage is TRBV7-8 and J usage is TRBJ2-5, with 7 bases fitting TRBD1. The trim removed 0 bases at V and 5 bases at J, leaving 9 bases unmatched. Germline CDR1 reads SGHVS; CDR2 reads FQNEAQ. This CDR3 is built from 16 residues. CDR3 in amino acids: CASSLALAGGRETQYF. CDR3 bases: TGTGCCAGCAGCTTAGCGTTGGCAGGGGGTCGGGAGACCCAGTACTTC.

The chain has TRBV7-3 and TRBJ2-1, with D possibly called TRBD1 or TRBD2 (5 bases each). Germline V gene data show CDR1 as SGHTA and CDR2 as FQGTGA. V lost 6 bases to trimming and J lost 0 bases, with 12 bases between them. The CDR3 length is 15 residues. The CDR3 region is CASRLGTGSYNEQFF. CDR3 DNA sequence: TGTGCCAGCAGGCTCGGGACCGGCTCCTACAATGAGCAGTTCTTC.

The rearrangement uses TRBV5-1 and TRBJ2-7, with 12 nucleotides matching TRBD2. The CDR3 is made up of 15 amino acids. V lost 0 bases to trimming and J lost 7 bases; unmatched junction nucleotides: 5. CDR1 SGHRS and CDR2 YFSETQ come from the germline V gene. The CDR3 DNA follows: TGCGCCAGCAGCTTGGCTAGCGGGAGGGGTTATGAGCAGTACTTC. Amino acid sequence: CASSLASGRGYEQYF. The full variable domain, with the rest looked up from reference TRBV5-1 and TRBJ2-7, is KAGVTQTPRYLIKTRGQQVTLSCSPISGHRSVSWYQQTPGQGLQFLFEYFSETQRNKGNFPGRFSGRQFSNSRSEMNVSTLELGDSALYLCASSLASGRGYEQYFGPGTRLTVT.

The V gene is TRBV27, the J gene TRBJ2-7; 9 bases line up with TRBD2. V gave up 3 bases and J gave up 0 bases; unmatched junction bases: 9. CDR3 length: 17 residues. Germline CDR1 reads MNHEY; CDR2 reads SMNVEV (reference sequence). CDR3 nucleotide sequence: TGTGCCAGCAGTTTCGCATTCTATAGCGGGAGCTCCTACGAGCAGTACTTC. It yields the protein CASSFAFYSGSSYEQYF.

V and J are TRBV7-9 and TRBJ2-7; TRBD2 aligns across 8 bases. Germline V lookup: CDR1 SEHNR, CDR2 FQNEAQ (reference sequence). V was pared by 3 bases and J by 5 bases, with 6 bases of the junction left unmatched. CDR3 length: 14 residues. CDR3 region: CASSFVSGNDEQYF. The CDR3 DNA reads as TGTGCCAGCAGCTTTGTTAGCGGGAACGACGAGCAGTACTTC.